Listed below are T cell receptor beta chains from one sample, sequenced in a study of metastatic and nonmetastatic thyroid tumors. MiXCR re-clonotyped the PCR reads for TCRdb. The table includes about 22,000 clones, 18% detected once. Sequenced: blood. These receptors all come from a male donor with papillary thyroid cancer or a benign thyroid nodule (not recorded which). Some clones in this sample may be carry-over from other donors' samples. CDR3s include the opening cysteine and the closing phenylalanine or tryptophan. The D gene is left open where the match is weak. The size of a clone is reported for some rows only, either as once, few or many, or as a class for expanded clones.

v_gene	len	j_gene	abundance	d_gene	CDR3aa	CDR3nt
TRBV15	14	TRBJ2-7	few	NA	CATSISTDSYEQYF	TGTGCCACCAGCATATCTACAGACTCCTACGAGCAGTACTTC
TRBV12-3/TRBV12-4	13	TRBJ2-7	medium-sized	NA	CASSFSGGYEQYF	TGTGCCAGCAGTTTTTCAGGGGGGTACGAGCAGTACTTC
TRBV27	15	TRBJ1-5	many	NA	CASSLSSYSNQPQHF	TGTGCCAGCAGTTTATCCAGTTATAGCAATCAGCCCCAGCATTTT
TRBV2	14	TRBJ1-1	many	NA	CASSEDEANTEAFF	TGTGCCAGCAGTGAAGATGAGGCGAACACTGAAGCTTTCTTT
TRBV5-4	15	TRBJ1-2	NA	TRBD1	CASSSIQGAGYGYTF	TGTGCCAGCAGCTCAATACAGGGGGCAGGTTATGGCTACACCTTC
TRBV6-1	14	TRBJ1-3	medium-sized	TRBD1	CASRSDRDGNTIYF	TGTGCCAGCAGATCGGACAGGGATGGAAACACCATATATTTT
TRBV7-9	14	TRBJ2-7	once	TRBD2	CASSLEGGGYEQYF	TGTGCCAGCAGCTTAGAAGGCGGGGGATACGAGCAGTACTTC
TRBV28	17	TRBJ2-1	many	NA	CASINAGATVSYNEQFF	TGTGCCAGCATCAATGCAGGGGCAACCGTCTCCTACAATGAGCAGTTCTTC
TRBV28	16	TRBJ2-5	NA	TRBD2	CASKPTSGGREETQYF	TGTGCCAGCAAGCCGACTAGCGGGGGAAGGGAAGAGACCCAGTACTTC
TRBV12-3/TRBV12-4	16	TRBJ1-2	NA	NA	CASSYMTGGLTSGYTF	TGTGCCAGCAGTTACATGACAGGTGGCTTAACTTCTGGCTACACCTTC
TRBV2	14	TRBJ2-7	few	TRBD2	CASSSPSGSYEQYF	TGTGCCAGCAGTTCCCCTAGCGGGAGCTACGAGCAGTACTTC
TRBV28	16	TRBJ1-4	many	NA	CASGPVRAPTNEKLFF	TGTGCCAGCGGCCCTGTGAGGGCGCCGACTAATGAAAAACTGTTTTTT
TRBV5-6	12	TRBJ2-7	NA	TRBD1	CASSFSTGEQYF	TGTGCCAGCAGCTTTTCGACAGGGGAGCAGTACTTC
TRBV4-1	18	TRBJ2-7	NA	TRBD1	CASSQDQHTGGDYYEQYF	TGCGCCAGCAGCCAAGATCAGCACACAGGGGGCGATTACTACGAGCAGTACTTC
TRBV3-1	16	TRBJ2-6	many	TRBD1	CASSPGTGAGANVLTF	TGTGCCAGCAGCCCTGGGACAGGGGCCGGGGCCAACGTCCTGACTTTC
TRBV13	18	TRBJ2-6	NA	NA	CASSWSTGVRSGANVLTF	TGTGCCAGCAGCTGGAGTACAGGTGTCAGGTCTGGGGCCAACGTCCTGACTTTC
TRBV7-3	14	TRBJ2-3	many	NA	CASSLIGREDTQYF	TGTGCCAGCAGCTTAATAGGCCGGGAAGATACGCAGTATTTT
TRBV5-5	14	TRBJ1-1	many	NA	CASSPASSQGEAFF	TGTGCCAGCAGCCCAGCGAGCAGTCAGGGTGAAGCTTTCTTT
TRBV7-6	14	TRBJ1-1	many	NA	CASSLQRLNTEAFF	TGTGCCAGCAGCTTACAACGGTTGAACACTGAAGCTTTCTTT
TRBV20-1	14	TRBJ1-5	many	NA	CSARAGVSNQPQHF	TGCAGTGCTAGAGCGGGGGTTAGCAATCAGCCCCAGCATTTT
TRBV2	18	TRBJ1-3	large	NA	CASSEALLMAASGNTIYF	TGTGCCAGCAGTGAAGCGCTTCTAATGGCAGCCTCTGGAAACACCATATATTTT
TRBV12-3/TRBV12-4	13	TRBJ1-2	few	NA	CASSSLRGYGYTF	TGTGCCAGCAGTTCCCTCCGAGGGTATGGCTACACCTTC
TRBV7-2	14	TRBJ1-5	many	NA	CASSLSRGGQPQHF	TGTGCCAGCAGCCTATCGCGGGGGGGTCAGCCCCAGCATTTT
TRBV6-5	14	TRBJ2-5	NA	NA	CASSSPGVGETQYF	TGTGCCAGCAGTTCTCCTGGGGTTGGGGAGACCCAGTACTTC
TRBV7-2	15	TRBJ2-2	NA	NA	CASSLKQGDTGELFF	TGTGCCAGCAGCTTAAAACAGGGAGACACCGGGGAGCTGTTTTTT
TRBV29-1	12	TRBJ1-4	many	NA	CSGRDINEKLFF	TGCAGCGGCCGGGACATTAATGAAAAACTGTTTTTT
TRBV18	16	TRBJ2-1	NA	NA	CASSFTSGGGTNEQFF	TGTGCCAGCTCTTTTACTAGCGGAGGGGGCACGAATGAGCAGTTCTTC
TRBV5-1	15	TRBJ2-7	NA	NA	CASSLVHRVGDEQYF	TGCGCCAGCAGCTTGGTCCACCGGGTCGGCGACGAGCAGTACTTC
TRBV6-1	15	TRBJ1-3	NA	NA	CASITITGCGNTIYF	TGTGCCAGCATAACGATAACAGGGTGTGGAAACACCATATATTTT
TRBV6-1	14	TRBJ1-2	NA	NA	CASSRTTANYGYTF	TGTGCCAGCAGTCGAACGACTGCTAACTATGGCTACACCTTC
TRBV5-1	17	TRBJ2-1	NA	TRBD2	CASSRGGSGRGYNEQFF	TGCGCCAGCAGCCGCGGGGGCAGCGGGAGGGGATACAATGAGCAGTTCTTC